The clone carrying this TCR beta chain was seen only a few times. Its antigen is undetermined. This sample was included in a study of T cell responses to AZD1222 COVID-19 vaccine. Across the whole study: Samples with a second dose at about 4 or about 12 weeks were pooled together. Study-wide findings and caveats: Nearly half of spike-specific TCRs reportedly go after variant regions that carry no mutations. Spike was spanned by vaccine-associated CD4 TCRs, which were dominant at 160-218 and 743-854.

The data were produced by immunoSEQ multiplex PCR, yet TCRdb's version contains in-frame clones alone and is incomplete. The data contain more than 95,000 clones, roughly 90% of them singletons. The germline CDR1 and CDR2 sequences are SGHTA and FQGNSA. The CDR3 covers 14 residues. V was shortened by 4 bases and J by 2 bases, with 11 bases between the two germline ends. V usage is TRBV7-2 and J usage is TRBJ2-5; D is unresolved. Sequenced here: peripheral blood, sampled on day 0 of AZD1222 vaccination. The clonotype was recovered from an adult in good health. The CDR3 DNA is TGTGCCAGCAGCTCTCCACCAGAGCAAGAGACCCAGTACTTC. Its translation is CASSSPPEQETQYF.